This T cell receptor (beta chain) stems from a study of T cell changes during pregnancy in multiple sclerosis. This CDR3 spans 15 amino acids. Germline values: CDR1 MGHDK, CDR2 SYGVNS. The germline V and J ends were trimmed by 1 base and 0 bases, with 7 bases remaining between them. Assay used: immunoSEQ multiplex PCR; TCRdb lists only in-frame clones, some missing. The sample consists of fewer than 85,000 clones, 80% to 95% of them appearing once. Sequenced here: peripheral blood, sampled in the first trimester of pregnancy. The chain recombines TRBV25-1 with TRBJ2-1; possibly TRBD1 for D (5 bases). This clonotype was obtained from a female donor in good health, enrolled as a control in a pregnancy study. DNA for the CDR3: TGTGCCAGCAGTGAATCAAGGGGCTCCTACAATGAGCAGTTCTTC. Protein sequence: CASSESRGSYNEQFF.